Each of the 12 T cell receptor beta chains below was sequenced from the same sample in a study of blood T cell repertoires in COVID-19. Sequencing used immunoSEQ multiplex PCR; TCRdb keeps in-frame clones, though not all of them. The data contain 20,000 to 25,000 clones, roughly 80% of them singletons. Material for sequencing was peripheral blood. Receptors were obtained from a man in his sixties with active COVID-19.

This clone has only a few counts. The rearrangement links TRBV7-8 to TRBJ1-6; D is perhaps TRBD1 (5 bases). Germline loops: CDR1 SGHVS, CDR2 FQNEAQ. This CDR3 contains 16 residues. The V end lost 5 bases, the J end lost 5 bases, and 16 bases lay between the germline ends. This chain's CDR3 is CASSAPPGGNNSPLHF. In nucleotides, the CDR3 is TGTGCCAGCAGCGCCCCCCCGGGGGGGAATAATTCACCCCTCCACTTT.

The V and J genes are TRBV7-3 and TRBJ2-2, with unresolved D. The CDR3 contains 14 residues. Trimming took 5 bases from V and 3 from J, leaving 10 bases between them. Per germline, CDR1 SGHTA and CDR2 FQGTGA. CDR3 region: CASSAAGHTGELFF. The CDR3 coding sequence is TGTGCCAGCAGCGCCGCAGGTCACACCGGGGAGCTGTTTTTT.

This clone has only one observation. J is TRBJ1-5 and V is TRBV28, with a weak D call TRBD1 (5 bases). This CDR3 contains 17 residues. Looked up from germline, CDR1 is MDHEN and CDR2 is SYDVKM. V was cut by 6 bases and J by 6 bases, with 24 bases left in between. In DNA form, the CDR3 reads TGTGCCAGCAGGCGAATGGGGCAGGCCCGCTTCAGTCAGCCCCAGCATTTT. The encoded protein is CASRRMGQARFSQPQHF.

This clone has a handful of counts. CDR3 protein: CASSIARYNEQFF. The CDR3 region has the DNA TGTGCCAGTAGTATAGCCAGATACAATGAGCAGTTCTTC. This sequence joins TRBV19 and TRBJ2-1, with D unresolved. Trimming stripped 1 base from V and 4 bases from J, with 5 bases between. CDR1 and CDR2 from the germline V gene are LNHDA and SQIVND (reference sequence). There are 13 residues in the CDR3.

This chain connects TRBV10-3 to TRBJ2-6; D might be TRBD2 (5 bases). Per the germline V gene, CDR1 is ENHRY and CDR2 is SYGVKD. V lost 0 bases and J lost 0, with 9 bases in between. The CDR3 is 17 residues long. The CDR3: CAISESTRGSGANVLTF. DNA for the CDR3: TGTGCCATCAGTGAGTCGACTCGGGGCTCTGGGGCCAACGTCCTGACTTTC.

V gene TRBV9 combines with J gene TRBJ1-1; tentatively, D is TRBD1 (5 bases). Trimming cost V 0 bases and J 1 base, with 10 bases left between them. This CDR3 is built from 15 residues. Germline V gene lookup returns CDR1 SGDLS and CDR2 YYNGEE. The CDR3 loop reads CASSVGGDPNTEAFF. CDR3 in DNA: TGTGCCAGCAGCGTAGGGGGGGACCCGAACACTGAAGCTTTCTTT.

The chain has TRBV10-3 and TRBJ2-1; 9 bases match TRBD2. Germline lookup yields CDR1 ENHRY and CDR2 SYGVKD. The CDR3 covers 15 residues. The trim removed 6 bases at V and 2 bases at J, leaving 5 bases unmatched. CDR3 amino acids: CAIRGSSGAYNEQFF. CDR3 nucleotide sequence: TGTGCCATCAGGGGATCTAGCGGGGCCTACAATGAGCAGTTCTTC.

V gene TRBV5-6 combines with J gene TRBJ2-2, with D perhaps matching TRBD2 (6 bases). With 4 bases removed from V and 4 bases from J, the gap between germline ends came to 11 bases. The germline V gene has CDR1 SGHDT and CDR2 YYEEEE. This CDR3 is 14 amino acids long. The CDR3, as DNA: TGTGCCAGCAGCCCGGGACTCACCACCGGGGAGCTGTTTTTT. It specifies CASSPGLTTGELFF.

The chain combines TRBV27 with TRBJ1-1, with D perhaps matching TRBD1 (5 bases). V lost 0 bases and J 1 base, leaving 9 bases between the germline ends. CDR3 length: 15 amino acids. Germline lookup yields CDR1 MNHEY and CDR2 SMNVEV (reference sequence). The CDR3, as DNA: TGTGCCAGCAGTTTATCAGGGGTCTCGAACACTGAAGCTTTCTTT. Protein sequence: CASSLSGVSNTEAFF.

This sequence joins TRBV12-3 or TRBV12-4 and TRBJ1-2, with D hard to call. The V end was cut by 2 bases, the J end by 8 bases, with 12 bases between. CDR3 length equals 13 residues. The CDR3 coding sequence is TGTGCCAGCAGTTTATTGGGCCGTGACGGCTACACCTTC. It encodes CASSLLGRDGYTF.

The rearrangement uses TRBV6-1 and TRBJ2-7, with 12 bases lining up with TRBD2. Germline CDR1 MNHNS, CDR2 SASEGT. The J segment lost 4 bases and the V segment lost 2 bases, leaving 9 bases of the junction unmatched. This CDR3 region has 17 residues. The CDR3: CASSEPKGLAGLYEQYF. The CDR3 coding sequence is TGTGCCAGCAGTGAACCTAAAGGACTAGCGGGACTATACGAGCAGTACTTC.

This clone showed up many times. The rearrangement joins TRBV7-9 to TRBJ2-1; no clear D. The germline CDR1 and CDR2 sequences are SEHNR and FQNEAQ (reference sequence). The CDR3 has 15 amino acids. V lost 0 bases and J 7 bases, leaving 13 bases between the germline ends. In nucleotides, the CDR3 is TGTGCCAGCAGCTTAGCACGGTTAGGAGTGAATGAGCAGTTCTTC. Amino acids: CASSLARLGVNEQFF.